The sequence of this T cell receptor (beta chain) was determined in a study of cytomegalovirus exposure and HLA in healthy donors (dated by TCRdb to about 2017). The study in broad terms: An earlier analysis of approximately 600 of the donors reported 250 to 300 Gb of sequence data and some 100 million unique TCR beta sequences from 150 million to 200 million T cells. Every discovery cohort repertoire had been produced on one sequencing platform. A later analysis re-analyzed previously published TCR beta repertoires from about 600 donors and added high-resolution HLA genotyping to study TCR occurrence patterns. Four to six DR-DQ haplotypes were handled as single units for association and clustering because linkage in the cohort was strong. Typing coverage differed by locus: A, B, C, DRB1 and DQB1 were typed in roughly 620-640 donors, DQA1 in approximately 520, DPA1 in around 600, and DPB1 in just under 490. An earlier analysis of around 640 of the donors used high-throughput TCR beta sequencing to judge whether each TCR beta V gene segment behaved as functional or pseudogenic. In a later genetic analysis, genome-wide SNP genotypes for about 55% of the 666 donors were used, and that subset was treated as a discovery cohort. Along with the roughly 610-subject first cohort, a separate validation cohort of over 90 different subjects was used. To predict cytomegalovirus infection status, the study brought together high-throughput TCR immunosequencing, statistical association of individual TCRs with disease status, and machine learning. The later analysis used no new phenotypic data to find candidate immune exposures, relying instead on TCR beta sequences and their occurrence across donors. Across some 400 genotyped donors of the cohort, an average of roughly 200,000 unique TCR beta nucleotide sequences per donor were sequenced, and roughly a sixth of those sequences were non-productive. Class I and class II HLA loci were covered by the typing at four-digit resolution. Donor age, sex, ethnicity and CMV serostatus were compiled alongside the repertoire data. The study profiled the T cell repertoires of under 700 subjects by immunosequencing and related them to cytomegalovirus serostatus. Of the roughly 410 genotyped donors, 81% were placed in the genetic ancestry cluster associated with self-reported Caucasian donors. The study aimed to test whether cataloging public T cell receptors could reveal signatures of past pathogen exposure. Around 300 gigabases of sequencing data and 80 million or so unique TCR sequences were included in an early release covering roughly 700 HLA-typed donors. Overall study results and their limits: Because some donors lacked HLA typing at each locus, the association tests relied only on the typed subset. A cluster of highly shared sequence variants was judged likely to represent a technical artifact of the sequencing pipeline. It was suggested by the authors that the approach could potentially be generalized to other disease states and immunological phenotypes. A later genetic analysis reported fewer N-insertions in productive TCRs among donors in an Asian-associated ancestry cluster than the approximately 670-donor mean. In a later analysis, the rate of TCR association differed among HLA loci, with DRB1 alleles having the most associated TCRs and HLA-C alleles having the fewest. An association between a missense DCLRE1C variant and V-gene and J-gene trimming of TCR beta chains was found in a later genetic analysis and replicated in an independent cohort. The cohort was sequenced for TCR beta chains only, and without alpha or paired-chain data the features that could be detected were limited. Assigning TCR associations to individual alleles was difficult when HLA alleles, especially DR and DQ, strongly co-occurred. In an earlier analysis of about 550 of the donors, most TCR beta V segments were observed in productive rearrangements about 87% or about 30% of the time, broadly matching IMGT annotations. The study listed 150 to 200 TCR beta chains as associated with cytomegalovirus. The classifier was reported to diagnose cytomegalovirus status with high specificity and sensitivity in both the original and validation cohorts. Presence/absence analyses assumed roughly uniform sequencing depth across donors, an assumption that may not hold. Most CMV-associated TCR beta chains appeared to be HLA-restricted in a later analysis, and the HLA associations seemed to be driven largely by CMV exposure. In vitro tests confirmed that a few of the cytomegalovirus-associated TCR beta chains recognize cytomegalovirus antigens. Linkage disequilibrium might explain the correlated functional status among segregating V segments, but an unknown experimental factor could not be excluded. Several of the top co-occurrence clusters appeared to be linked to parvovirus B19, influenza, CMV and Epstein-Barr virus, according to a later analysis. A further reported finding was that TCR beta sequences accurately predicted the HLA-A and HLA-B alleles for most subjects in the first cohort. Most TCR sequences were observed very rarely across donors, whereas some public TCRs were present in many individuals. Some IMGT-functional V segments, including TRBV6-2 and TRBV6-3, could not be told apart with the 87-base-pair reads, so those segments were excluded. Specific HLA alleles were associated with 15,000 to 20,000 TCR beta sequences at a false discovery rate of 0.05 in a later analysis. For the cohort, immune exposure information was limited to CMV serostatus. The earlier analysis of 587 of the donors excluded roughly 16 rarely observed V segments, including chromosome 9 orphons, because counts were too low. A later analysis found that HLA-associated TCR beta chains were more clonally expanded and had lower generation probabilities than equally common non-associated chains.

Worth noting for this clone: Its antigen is not yet known. Nothing much larger sits one base from this clone, and base qualities are not available.

The method behind the library was the immunoSEQ multiplex PCR assay. For the multiplex PCR, a mixture combining 60 forward primers for TCR Vbeta segments and 13 reverse primers for TCR Jbeta segments was used. Amplification of the CDR3 region of rearranged TCR beta genes was performed with a multiplex PCR assay on genomic DNA. The Illumina HiSeq System was used to sequence the amplified TCR beta libraries as 87-base-pair reads. In the original analysis: In a later analysis, about 80 million unique TCR beta chains were counted across the 690 or so repertoires, and about 10 million of these chains were shared by at least two donors. To remove PCR and sequencing errors, raw reads were error-corrected and collapsed into unique sequences using a nearest-neighbor algorithm that merged closely related sequences. CDR3 sequences were aligned to IMGT reference sequences to assign V, D and J gene segments. For a sequence to be retained, at least a six-nucleotide match to both a V gene segment and a J gene segment was required. Rearrangements were classified as productive when the CDR3 lacked stop codons and remained in frame with V and J, and all other rearrangements were classified as non-productive. Following IMGT convention, CDR3 was defined as the stretch from the second conserved V-encoded cysteine up to the conserved J-encoded phenylalanine. Sequences without an unambiguous match to a single V gene segment were excluded from the earlier analysis of several hundred of the donors. An earlier analysis of approximately 590 of the donors classified V segments as functional when productive rearrangements were above 56.7% and as segregating when the standard deviation between donors was above 5%. A statistical classification framework was built for diagnosing cytomegalovirus status from the catalog of TCR beta chain sequences. V and J gene assignment, in a later analysis, came from comparing TCR nucleotide sequences with IMGT/GENE-DB human TR gene sequences. Using the TCRdist pipeline, a later analysis assigned CDR3 sequences along with most-parsimonious VDJ recombination scenarios. A later analysis defined each TCR beta chain by its CDR3 amino acid sequence plus V-gene family, and excluded reads lacking a unique V-gene family. In a later analysis, 450 to 600 highly shared, low-generation-probability nucleotide sequences were removed to address suspected cross-contamination and a sequencing artifact. A later analysis calculated a clonal expansion index for each public chain from normalized within-repertoire ranks of inferred template counts. In a later analysis, generation probabilities were computed using a VDJ recombination model fitted to out-of-frame rearrangements, and the results were checked against IGoR. Hypergeometric tests were used in a later analysis to score TCR-TCR, TCR-HLA and TCR-CMV co-occurrence, with a repertoire-size bias correction applied to the TCR pairs. False discovery rates were estimated in a later analysis by permuting HLA or CMV assignments 20 times. In a later analysis, co-occurring TCRs were grouped with DBSCAN, and TCRdist sequence similarity was added when clustering was performed within HLA-allele-positive subsets. Repertoires with fewer than 30,000 or more than 120,000 public chains were left out of co-occurrence clustering, as were a few repertoires with anomalous nucleotide sharing. The source is immuneACCESS, and TCRdb retained only in-frame sequences with V and J called. Part of the clones is not carried over; for the studies checked, unresolved V genes explain less than half of this, and the remainder is unexplained. V and J calls and clone size follow that table, whereas D and trimming were derived from the DNA. Counted in this sample were 140,000 to 150,000 clones; approximately 80% of them appeared once. The ten largest clones represent 3% to 4.5% of the sample.

The cohort was made up of 666 healthy bone marrow donors. At the time of sampling, every cohort member was nominally healthy, though immune exposures that went unrecorded were likely present. The donor was CMV seronegative and was included in the group of 352 seronegative cohort members. A peripheral blood sample was provided by each donor, and peripheral blood mononuclear cells were used for TCR beta sequencing. Genomic DNA was extracted from the blood cell samples with the Qiagen DNeasy Blood Extraction Kit. The CDR3 sequence holds 14 residues, the cysteine and phenylalanine included. CDR3 DNA only is kept here, 42 bases in frame from base 1. The germline V gene specifies ENHRY as CDR1 and SYGVKD as CDR2. Clipping removes 8 bases from V and 5 bases from J, with 8 as the unmatched junction base count.

Rearrangement joined TRBV10-3 to TRBJ2-2; 7 central nucleotides agree with TRBD1. The clonotype originates from a male donor in good health and CMV-seronegative. The sample comprised PBMCs. Here the CDR3 is given as CAIRDSAGTGELFF. The DNA is TGTGCCATCCGGGACAGCGCCGGGACCGGGGAGCTGTTTTTT.